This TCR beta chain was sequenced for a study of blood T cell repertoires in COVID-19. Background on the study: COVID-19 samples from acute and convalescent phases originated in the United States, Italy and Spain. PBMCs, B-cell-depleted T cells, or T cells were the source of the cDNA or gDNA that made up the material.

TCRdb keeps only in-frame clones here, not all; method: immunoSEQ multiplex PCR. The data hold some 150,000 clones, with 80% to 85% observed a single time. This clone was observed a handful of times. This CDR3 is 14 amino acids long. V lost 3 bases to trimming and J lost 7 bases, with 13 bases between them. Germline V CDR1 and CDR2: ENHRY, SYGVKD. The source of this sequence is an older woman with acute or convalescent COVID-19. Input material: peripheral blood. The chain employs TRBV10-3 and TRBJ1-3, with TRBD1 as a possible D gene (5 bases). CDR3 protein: CAISDPDRRNTIYF. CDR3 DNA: TGTGCCATCAGTGACCCAGACAGAAGGAACACCATATATTTT.